This T cell receptor beta chain is drawn from a study of cytomegalovirus exposure and HLA in healthy donors (TCRdb year 2017). About the study as a whole: According to an earlier analysis of around 600 of the donors, roughly 180 million T cells yielded 100 million or so unique TCR beta sequences and 276 Gb of sequence data. An early release covering roughly 640 HLA-typed donors comprised approximately 300 gigabases of sequencing data and about 90 million unique TCR sequences. Among the roughly 400 genotyped donors, about 83% belonged to the genetic ancestry cluster associated with self-reported Caucasian donors. The study was designed to test whether signatures of past pathogen exposure could be identified by cataloging public T cell receptors. Using immunosequencing, the study profiled T cell repertoires from 666 subjects and related those repertoires to cytomegalovirus serostatus. In addition to the first cohort of around 670 subjects, a separate validation cohort of 130 or so different subjects was used. To predict cytomegalovirus infection status, the study combined high-throughput TCR immunosequencing, statistical association of individual TCRs with disease status, and machine learning. A later analysis re-examined previously published TCR beta repertoires from more than 550 donors and added high-resolution HLA genotyping to investigate patterns of TCR occurrence. Rather than drawing on any new phenotypic data, the later analysis identified candidate immune exposures from TCR beta sequences and the way those sequences occurred across donors. To decide whether each TCR beta V gene segment behaved as functional or pseudogenic, an earlier analysis of several hundred of the donors relied on high-throughput TCR beta sequencing. Donor age, sex, ethnicity and CMV serostatus were collected together with the repertoire data. A later genetic analysis used genome-wide SNP genotypes for about three fifths of the 666 donors, treating that subset as a discovery cohort. All discovery cohort repertoires had been generated on a single sequencing platform. Both class I and class II loci were covered by HLA typing, at four-digit resolution. Typing coverage differed by locus: A, B, C, DRB1 and DQB1 were typed in roughly 629-640 donors, DQA1 in 500 to 550, DPA1 in nearly 610, and DPB1 in approximately 450. Four to six DR-DQ haplotypes were handled as single units for association and clustering, since linkage in the cohort was strong. Across 300 to 500 genotyped donors of the cohort, an average of about 240,000 unique TCR beta nucleotide sequences per donor were sequenced, and around 20% of those sequences were non-productive.

The research as a whole found: A group of highly shared sequence variants was considered likely to be a technical artifact of the sequencing pipeline. When HLA alleles, especially DR and DQ, strongly co-occurred, TCR associations were difficult to assign to individual alleles. The authors suggested that the approach could potentially be extended to other disease states and immunological phenotypes. A few of the identified cytomegalovirus-associated TCR beta chains were confirmed in vitro to be specific for cytomegalovirus antigens. In a later genetic analysis, fewer N-insertions in productive TCRs were reported among donors in an Asian-associated ancestry cluster than the approximately 670-donor mean. In this cohort, only TCR beta chains were sequenced, and detectable features were limited by the absence of alpha or paired-chain data. In the study, around 150 TCR beta chains were listed as associated with cytomegalovirus. Compared with equally common non-associated chains, HLA-associated TCR beta chains in a later analysis were more clonally expanded and had lower generation probabilities. Several of the top co-occurrence clusters appeared to be linked to parvovirus B19, influenza, CMV and Epstein-Barr virus, according to a later analysis. A further reported finding was that TCR beta sequences accurately predicted the HLA-A and HLA-B alleles for most subjects in the first cohort. Broadly in line with IMGT annotations, most TCR beta V segments showed up in productive rearrangements about 90% or about 30% of the time in an earlier analysis of 587 of the donors. HLA typing was unavailable for some donors at each locus, so association tests used only the typed subset. Correlated functional status among segregating V segments might be attributable to linkage disequilibrium, but an unknown experimental factor could not be ruled out. A later analysis found that TCR association rates varied across HLA loci, with DRB1 alleles showing the most associated TCRs and HLA-C alleles the fewest. In a later genetic analysis, a missense DCLRE1C variant was associated with V-gene and J-gene trimming of TCR beta chains, and the association was replicated in an independent cohort. While some public TCRs were present in many individuals, most TCR sequences turned up only very rarely across donors. At a false discovery rate of 0.05, a later analysis linked around 17,000 TCR beta sequences to specific HLA alleles. Because counts were too low, 15 to 20 rarely observed V segments, including chromosome 9 orphons, were excluded from the earlier analysis of some 540 of the donors. According to a later analysis, most CMV-associated TCR beta chains appeared to be HLA-restricted, and the HLA associations seemed to be driven largely by CMV exposure. In both the original and validation cohorts, the classifier was reported to diagnose cytomegalovirus status with high specificity and sensitivity. Roughly uniform sequencing depth across donors was assumed in presence/absence analyses, although this assumption may not hold. Immune exposure information for the cohort was limited to CMV serostatus.

In regard to this clone: Its specific antigen is unknown. Within one base of it there is no much larger clone, and no base qualities were kept.

Receptor libraries were prepared by the immunoSEQ multiplex PCR assay. For the multiplex PCR, a mixture combining 60 forward primers for TCR Vbeta segments and 13 reverse primers for TCR Jbeta segments was used. The CDR3 region of rearranged TCR beta genes was amplified from genomic DNA by a multiplex PCR assay. Amplified TCR beta libraries were sequenced as 87-base-pair reads on the Illumina HiSeq System. Per the source publication's procedure: A later analysis counted 75 million to 100 million unique TCR beta chains across the 690 or so repertoires, and roughly 11 million of these chains were shared by at least two donors. To remove PCR and sequencing errors, raw reads were error-corrected and collapsed into unique sequences using a nearest-neighbor algorithm that merged closely related sequences. CDR3 sequences were aligned to IMGT reference sequences to assign V, D and J gene segments. For a sequence to be retained, a match of at least six nucleotides was required to both a V gene segment and a J gene segment. A rearrangement counted as productive if the CDR3 had no stop codons and remained in frame with V and J, and every other rearrangement counted as non-productive. CDR3 was defined according to IMGT convention as the region running from the second conserved V-encoded cysteine to the conserved J-encoded phenylalanine. The earlier analysis of 587 of the donors excluded any sequence lacking an unambiguous match to a single V gene segment. In an earlier analysis of a few hundred of the donors, V segments were called functional above 56.7% productive rearrangements and were called segregating when the between-donor standard deviation exceeded 5%. A statistical classification framework was developed to diagnose cytomegalovirus status using the catalog of TCR beta chain sequences. V and J gene assignment, in a later analysis, came from comparing TCR nucleotide sequences with IMGT/GENE-DB human TR gene sequences. Using the TCRdist pipeline, a later analysis assigned CDR3 sequences along with most-parsimonious VDJ recombination scenarios. In a later analysis, each TCR beta chain was defined by its CDR3 amino acid sequence together with its V-gene family, and reads lacking a unique V-gene family were excluded. To address suspected cross-contamination and a sequencing artifact, a later analysis removed around 590 highly shared, low-generation-probability nucleotide sequences. A later analysis calculated a clonal expansion index for each public chain from normalized within-repertoire ranks of inferred template counts. A later analysis computed generation probabilities with a VDJ recombination model fitted to out-of-frame rearrangements, and checked the results against IGoR. In a later analysis, hypergeometric tests were used to score TCR-TCR, TCR-HLA and TCR-CMV co-occurrence, with a repertoire-size bias correction applied to TCR pairs. In a later analysis, false discovery rates were estimated by permuting HLA or CMV assignments 20 times. In a later analysis, co-occurring TCRs were grouped using DBSCAN, and TCRdist sequence similarity was added for clustering within HLA-allele-positive subsets. Repertoires with fewer than 30,000 or more than 120,000 public chains were left out of co-occurrence clustering, as were roughly five repertoires with anomalous nucleotide sharing. TCRdb re-hosts the immuneACCESS table, in-frame sequences only. Its copies lack some clones; in the studies checked, an unresolved V gene accounts for under half of them, and the cause for the rest is not known. For V, J and clone size, that table is used; D and trimming come from the DNA. In all, the sample holds 65,000 or so clones, and 70% to 80% of those were seen once. Of the sample, over 2.5% is held by the ten largest clones.

The cohort consisted of 600 to 750 healthy bone marrow donors. All cohort members were sampled while nominally healthy, although unrecorded immune exposures were likely present. The donor was CMV seropositive and was included in the group of approximately 310 seropositive cohort members. A peripheral blood sample was provided by each donor, and peripheral blood mononuclear cells were used for TCR beta sequencing. The Qiagen DNeasy Blood Extraction Kit was used to extract genomic DNA from the blood cell samples. The sample taken for sequencing was PBMCs. The clonotype was recovered from a girl under 18 in good health and CMV-seropositive.

The DNA sequence reads TGTGCCATCAGTGAGTCAGACGTGAGGGCGATTCGGACAGATACGCAGTATTTT. This gives the protein CAISESDVRAIRTDTQYF. The chain is encoded by TRBV10-3 joined to TRBJ2-3; the D gene is perhaps TRBD2, on 5 matching bases. From its cysteine to its phenylalanine, the CDR3 spans 18 amino acids. The read is trimmed to its CDR3 DNA, 54 bases read in frame from base 1. CDR1 and CDR2 are drawn from the germline V gene: ENHRY, SYGVKD. V is reduced by 0 bases and J by 3 bases, leaving a spacing of 19 bases between them.